Presented here are 14 T cell receptor beta chains from one specimen sequenced in a study of regulatory T cells in long-lasting Graves disease. Arm-PCR of CDR3 regions and iRepertoire HTBI primers were used to build TCR beta libraries. MiXCR, applied by TCRdb to the multiplex PCR reads, yields one record per CDR3 protein. The sample lists under 300,000 distinct CDR3 sequences, 20% to 25% occurring once. The time point was: newly diagnosed GD, antithyroid drugs for less than 3 months. The TCR library was made from RNA that had been extracted from PBMCs in TRIzol. The material sequenced was peripheral blood mononuclear cells (PBMCs), taken at new diagnosis, from a patient treated with antithyroid drugs. Every receptor here comes from a female donor with Graves disease.

This clonotype was recorded many times. This chain links TRBV4-1 with TRBJ2-2; 7 bases align to TRBD2. Germline V gene sequence: CDR1 MGHRA, CDR2 YSYEKL. This CDR3 spans 18 amino acids. Trimming took 0 bases from V and 5 from J; bases not matched to a gene: 12. DNA for the CDR3: TGCGCCAGCAGCCAAGAGCCGGGTAGCGGGTTGGGGACCGGGGAGCTGTTTTTT. Protein sequence: CASSQEPGSGLGTGELFF.

In its sample, this clonotype was seen a few times. This chain joins TRBV6-1 and TRBJ1-4; 7 bases agree with TRBD1. Trimming at V came to 10 bases and at J to 7 bases, leaving 9 bases not matched to a gene. This CDR3 region has 13 residues. Germline assignment: CDR1 MNHNS and CDR2 SASEGT. This chain's CDR3 is CATVRGFREKLFF. CDR3 coding DNA: TGTGCCACCGTCAGGGGGTTTCGTGAAAAACTGTTTTTT.

This clonotype was seen ten or more times. This chain uses TRBV6-5 with TRBJ1-1; D remains unclear. CDR3 size: 12 residues. Germline V gene sequence: CDR1 MNHEY, CDR2 SVGAGI. V lost 2 bases to trimming and J lost 7 bases, with 8 bases between them. For the CDR3, the DNA is TGTGCCAGCAGTTACCCGCAGTTTGAAGCTTTCTTT. The encoded protein is CASSYPQFEAFF.

V and J are TRBV18 and TRBJ2-3; TRBD2 matches 8 bases. The CDR3 is 13 residues long. CDR1 is KGHSH, CDR2 LQKENI, per germline. V gave up 3 bases and J gave up 4 bases; unmatched junction bases: 0. The CDR3 nucleotides are TGTGCCAGCTCACCGGGACTAGCAGATACGCAGTATTTT. Its translation: CASSPGLADTQYF.

This clonotype showed up just a few times. The chain carries TRBV10-3 and TRBJ1-2, with D possibly being TRBD1 (5 bases). Germline CDR1 reads ENHRY; CDR2 reads SYGVKD. Trimming left V 4 bases short and J 5 bases short, with 11 bases between. The CDR3 totals 13 residues. The CDR3 DNA sequence: TGTGCCATCAGTGGCGGGGGAGAGTATGGCTACACCTTC. It codes for CAISGGGEYGYTF.

The chain recombines TRBV7-9 with TRBJ2-3; the D gene is possibly TRBD2 (6 bases). The V end lost 3 bases, the J end lost 3 bases, and 10 bases lay between the germline ends. CDR1 is SEHNR and CDR2 is FQNEAQ in the germline V gene (reference sequence). The CDR3 runs 14 residues. The CDR3, as DNA: TGTGCCAGCAGCTTGGGGGGTCAAACAGATACGCAGTATTTT. Protein sequence: CASSLGGQTDTQYF.

The table lists this clonotype with many counts. The V and J genes are TRBV24-1 and TRBJ2-3; 12 positions agree with TRBD1. The CDR3 runs to 18 residues. From germline, CDR1 is KGHDR and CDR2 SFDVKD. The trim removed 3 bases at V and 1 base at J, leaving 7 bases unmatched. The CDR3 nucleotides are TGTGCCACCAGTGATCCCGGGACAGGGGGCGCAGGCACAGATACGCAGTATTTT. It codes for CATSDPGTGGAGTDTQYF.

This clonotype was seen repeatedly, ten times or more. The chain combines TRBV7-9 with TRBJ1-2; D remains ambiguous. Germline lookup yields CDR1 SEHNR and CDR2 FQNEAQ (reference sequence). The CDR3 is made up of 11 amino acids. Between the trimmed V and J ends, which lost 5 bases and 7 bases, there was a span of 8 bases. CDR3 bases: TGTGCCAGCAGCACCGAGGCTGGCTACACCTTC. This gives the protein CASSTEAGYTF.

The chain has TRBV27 and TRBJ2-7; TRBD1 matches 9 bases. The CDR3 has 15 amino acids. Trimming cost V 6 bases and J 4 bases; bases outside gene matches: 10. Per the germline V gene, CDR1 is MNHEY and CDR2 is SMNVEV (reference sequence). The DNA for the CDR3 is TGTGCCAGCAGCTCGGGACAGGGTCTCGGATACGAGCAGTACTTC. It codes for CASSSGQGLGYEQYF.

This clonotype was detected many times. The chain recombines TRBV12-3 or TRBV12-4 with TRBJ2-3; a weak D match, TRBD1 (5 bases). The V and J ends lost 8 bases and 1 base respectively, with 13 bases between them. CDR3 length: 14 residues. CDR3 region: CASEGDAGTDTQYF. The CDR3, as DNA: TGTGCCAGCGAAGGGGATGCGGGCACAGATACGCAGTATTTT.

This sequence joins TRBV6-1 and TRBJ2-1, with 11 bases fitting TRBD2. In germline, CDR1 is MNHNS, CDR2 SASEGT. Germline trimming cut 6 bases from V and 7 bases from J; bases unmatched to any gene: 5. This CDR3 has 14 amino acids. The CDR3 sequence is CASRTGTSGNEQFF. In nucleotides, the CDR3 is TGTGCCAGCAGAACCGGGACTAGCGGTAATGAGCAGTTCTTC.

The genes are TRBV19 and TRBJ2-5, with 13 nucleotides matching TRBD2. Looked up from germline, CDR1 is LNHDA and CDR2 is SQIVND (reference sequence). CDR3 size: 17 residues. The trim removed 2 bases at V and 0 bases at J, leaving 3 bases unmatched. CDR3 coding DNA: TGTGCCAGTAGTATAAGGGGACTAGCGGGGAACCAAGAGACCCAGTACTTC. Translated, it gives CASSIRGLAGNQETQYF.

This clonotype was observed many times. The gene calls are TRBV7-8 and TRBJ2-7; TRBD2 agrees at 7 bases. Per germline, CDR1 SGHVS and CDR2 FQNEAQ. The junction had 9 bases not matched to a gene; V was cut back by 1 base and J by 9 bases. CDR3 length: 14 residues. The CDR3 sequence is CASSLVIAGVGQYF. The DNA for the CDR3 is TGTGCCAGCAGCTTAGTGATCGCGGGAGTAGGGCAGTACTTC.

V and J are TRBV11-3 and TRBJ2-4; 13 bases are a match to TRBD2. This CDR3 has 16 amino acids. Germline V CDR1 and CDR2: SGHNT, YENEEA. The J segment lost 7 bases and the V segment lost 11 bases, leaving 14 bases of the junction unmatched. DNA of the CDR3: TGTGCCTCAGGACTAGCGGGGGAGACAGGGCGGAACATTCAGTACTTC. As protein: CASGLAGETGRNIQYF. Based on the CDR3 plus reference TRBV11-3 and TRBJ2-4, the full variable domain is EAGVVQSPRYKIIEKKQPVAFWCNPISGHNTLYWYLQNLGQGPELLIRYENEEAVDDSQLPKDRFSAERLKGVDSTLKIQPAELGDSAVYLCASGLAGETGRNIQYFGAGTRLSVL.